Following are 30 T cell receptor beta chains from one sample sequenced in a study of graft-versus-host responses after intestinal transplantation. Their antigens remain unidentified. Produced via immunoSEQ multiplex PCR; TCRdb's table is partial and in-frame only. The table lists 90,000 or so clones, 80% to 85% of them singletons. Sequenced material: unstimulated CD4+ T cells sorted from spleen or lymph node cells, taken before intestinal transplant. Every receptor here comes from a human donor who received an intestinal transplant.

The sample holds one count of this clone. The CDR3 coding sequence is TGTGCCAGCTCACCTCCCGGGACAGGGTACGGCTACACCTTC. As protein: CASSPPGTGYGYTF. This chain links TRBV18 with TRBJ1-2, with 9 bases lining up with TRBD1. This CDR3 is 14 amino acids long. Unmatched junction bases numbered 7, after V lost 3 bases and J lost 8 bases. CDR1 and CDR2 (germline): KGHSH, LQKENI.

A single count supports this clone. The J gene is TRBJ2-2, the V gene TRBV19, with D possibly matching TRBD1 (5 bases). V gave up 11 bases and J gave up 2 bases, with 21 bases separating them. The germline V gene encodes CDR1 LNHDA and CDR2 SQIVND (reference sequence). The CDR3 sequence is 16 residues long. CDR3 amino acids: CASNRWARVNTGELFF. The CDR3 nucleotides are TGTGCCTCCAACCGGTGGGCCAGGGTAAACACCGGGGAGCTGTTTTTT.

V usage is TRBV2 and J usage is TRBJ2-1; D gene unclear. The germline V gene encodes CDR1 SNHLY and CDR2 FYNNEI. The ends were cut back, 0 bases at V and 0 bases at J, with 9 bases in the middle. CDR3 length: 16 amino acids. The CDR3 sequence is CASSEASRISYNEQFF. The CDR3, as DNA: TGTGCCAGCAGTGAAGCCTCGCGGATCTCCTACAATGAGCAGTTCTTC. The whole variable domain, remainder taken from reference TRBV2 and TRBJ2-1, is EPEVTQTPSHQVTQMGQEVILRCVPISNHLYFYWYRQILGQKVEFLVSFYNNEISEKSEIFDDQFSVERPDGSNFTLKIRSTKLEDSAMYFCASSEASRISYNEQFFGPGTRLTVL.

This clone appeared once. The chain is built from TRBV4-1 and TRBJ2-1; 8 bases line up with TRBD2. Germline V gives CDR1 MGHRA, CDR2 YSYEKL. The CDR3 is made up of 16 amino acids. The V segment lost 4 bases and the J segment 4 bases; nucleotides outside the gene matches: 9. CDR3 residues: CASSRLGRGGYNEQFF. As DNA, the CDR3 is TGCGCCAGCAGCCGGTTGGGCCGGGGGGGATACAATGAGCAGTTCTTC.

The V gene is TRBV6-1, the J gene TRBJ1-5; D remains unclear. The V gene lost 10 bases and the J gene lost 2 bases, with 9 bases spanning the gap. CDR1 is MNHNS and CDR2 is SASEGT in the germline V gene. The length of the CDR3 is 12 residues. Here the CDR3 reads CATAVGNQPQHF. In DNA form, the CDR3 reads TGTGCCACGGCGGTGGGCAATCAGCCCCAGCATTTT.

Comments on this clone: An end of the junction does not agree with germline; a read error may underlie this. J is TRBJ2-1 and V is TRBV7-7; 9 bases are a match to TRBD1. The CDR3 covers 15 residues. Germline values: CDR1 SSHAT, CDR2 FNYEAQ (reference sequence). CDR3 bases: TGTGCTAGCAGCGTCGGGACAGGGCATTACAATGAGCAGTTCTTC. This codes for CASSVGTGHYNEQFF. The full variable domain, rest sourced from reference TRBV7-7 and TRBJ2-1, is GAGVSQSPRYKVTKRGQDVTLRCDPISSHATLYWYQQALGQGPEFLTYFNYEAQPDKSGLPSDRFSAERPEGSISTLTIQRTEQRDSAMYRCASSVGTGHYNEQFFGPGTRLTVL.

This chain joins TRBV4-1 and TRBJ2-7; TRBD2 matches 7 bases. CDR1 is MGHRA and CDR2 is YSYEKL in the germline V gene. This CDR3 spans 15 amino acids. V dropped 0 bases and J dropped 7; count of bases not matched to a gene: 9. The CDR3 sequence: CASSQDRDYHSEQYF. CDR3 sequence (DNA): TGCGCCAGCAGCCAAGATAGGGACTACCATTCGGAGCAGTACTTC.

The gene calls are TRBV19 and TRBJ1-1; TRBD1 matches 9 bases. Germline CDR1 and CDR2: LNHDA and SQIVND (reference sequence). There are 14 residues in the CDR3. V shed 6 bases, J shed 7 bases, and the junction held 9 bases outside the gene matches. CDR3 residues: CASSRRTGEDEAFF. The CDR3 DNA reads as TGTGCCAGTAGCAGGAGGACAGGGGAGGATGAAGCTTTCTTT.

V usage is TRBV19 and J usage is TRBJ1-6; 7 bases are shared with TRBD1. Germline-derived CDR1 and CDR2 are LNHDA and SQIVND (reference sequence). J gave up 5 bases and V 7 bases, and 8 bases lay outside the gene matches. The CDR3 runs to 15 residues. CDR3 protein: CASKTGNFDNSPLHF. CDR3 in DNA: TGTGCCAGTAAGACAGGGAACTTCGATAATTCACCCCTCCACTTT.

The chain recombines TRBV4-1 with TRBJ2-5, with D tentatively TRBD2 (6 bases). V was pared by 4 bases and J by 3 bases, with 9 bases between. The V gene's germline CDR1 is MGHRA and CDR2 YSYEKL. This CDR3 region has 13 residues. The CDR3 is CASSLWGEETQYF. In nucleotides, the CDR3 is TGCGCCAGCAGCCTCTGGGGGGAAGAGACCCAGTACTTC.

CDR3 sequence: CASSGGGSSYEQYF. For the CDR3, the DNA is TGTGCCAGCAGCGGGGGGGGCAGTTCCTACGAGCAGTACTTC. V and J are TRBV9 and TRBJ2-7; possibly TRBD2 for D (7 bases). Germline assignment: CDR1 SGDLS and CDR2 YYNGEE. Trimming stripped 3 bases from V and 1 base from J, with 11 bases between. The CDR3 consists of 14 residues.

The gene calls are TRBV7-2 and TRBJ1-5, with 8 bases aligning to TRBD1. The CDR3 is 16 residues long. With 2 bases clipped from V and 3 bases from J, the junction kept 6 bases outside the gene matches. Germline values: CDR1 SGHTA, CDR2 FQGNSA. This chain's CDR3 is CASSLSGQGSNQPQHF. CDR3 nucleotide sequence: TGTGCCAGCAGCTTATCCGGACAGGGTTCCAATCAGCCCCAGCATTTT.

This chain connects TRBV28 to TRBJ1-4; D not resolved. The CDR3 sequence is 14 residues long. The germline V gene encodes CDR1 MDHEN and CDR2 SYDVKM. V was shortened by 7 bases and J by 5 bases, with 14 bases between the two germline ends. The CDR3 DNA follows: TGTGCCAGCAATCTAGTCGGAGGCAATGAAAAACTGTTTTTT. Its protein is CASNLVGGNEKLFF.

This clone was detected a few times. The J gene is TRBJ2-1, the V gene TRBV7-2, with 9 bases lining up with TRBD2. The CDR3 covers 14 residues. Germline CDR1 is SGHTA and CDR2 is FQGNSA. Trimming took 7 bases from V and 6 from J; bases not matched to a gene: 7. CDR3 sequence (DNA): TGTGCCAGCACTCAAGGGCGGGAGGGCAATGAGCAGTTCTTC. Protein sequence: CASTQGREGNEQFF.

The chain carries TRBV5-1 and TRBJ2-5; TRBD1 matches 9 bases. The end of the DNA aligns better with TRBJ2-7, so the J call may be wrong. CDR1 is SGHRS, CDR2 YFSETQ, per germline. The CDR3 is 13 amino acids. CDR3 DNA: TGCGCCAGCAGCTCCGGGACAGGGTCCGAGCAGTACTTC. The encoded protein is CASSSGTGSEQYF.

This chain uses TRBV6-5 with TRBJ2-1; a possible D gene is TRBD2 (5 bases). V lost 2 bases and J lost 2, with 10 bases in between. The CDR3 is 15 residues long. Germline V gene sequence: CDR1 MNHEY, CDR2 SVGAGI. CDR3 sequence (DNA): TGTGCCAGCAGTTACGGGCTAGCCCCCTACAATGAGCAGTTCTTC. Amino acids: CASSYGLAPYNEQFF.

This sequence joins TRBV19 and TRBJ2-7; 10 nucleotides match TRBD1. Germline CDR1 reads LNHDA; CDR2 reads SQIVND (reference sequence). Trimming took 4 bases from V and 2 from J; bases not matched to a gene: 8. The CDR3 has 16 amino acids. For the CDR3, the DNA is TGTGCCAGTAGTACTTCCCTGGGACAGGGGACCTACGAGCAGTACTTC. This encodes CASSTSLGQGTYEQYF.

This clone has just a few counts. Here the CDR3 reads CASSSGGEQYF. In DNA form, the CDR3 reads TGTGCCAGCAGCTCAGGGGGTGAGCAGTACTTC. The rearrangement links TRBV7-3 to TRBJ2-7; 7 positions match TRBD1. CDR1 is SGHTA and CDR2 is FQGTGA in the germline V gene. This CDR3 has 11 residues. J gave up 7 bases and V 4 bases, and 1 base lay outside the gene matches.

CDR3 bases: TGTGCCAGTAGGAGGACAGGGGGCTACGAGCAGTACTTC. This codes for CASRRTGGYEQYF. The rearrangement links TRBV19 to TRBJ2-7, with 10 bases identical to TRBD1. This CDR3 spans 13 amino acids. J gave up 3 bases and V 6 bases, and 2 bases lay outside the gene matches. CDR1 LNHDA and CDR2 SQIVND come from the germline V gene (reference sequence).

The gene calls are TRBV4-2 and TRBJ2-7; 8 nucleotides agree with TRBD1. J lost 2 bases, V lost 0 bases, and 9 bases had no gene match. CDR3 size: 17 residues. The germline gives CDR1 LGHNA, CDR2 YNFKEQ. The CDR3 DNA follows: TGTGCCAGCAGCCAAGAGGGGCCCCAGGGGGCTACCTACGAGCAGTACTTC. Residues: CASSQEGPQGATYEQYF.

V is TRBV28 and J is TRBJ2-3; D is undetermined. There are 13 residues in the CDR3. Germline CDR1 is MDHEN and CDR2 is SYDVKM. V was pared by 8 bases and J by 3 bases, with 12 bases between. The CDR3 protein is CASGRIGTDTQYF. The CDR3 region has the DNA TGTGCCAGCGGGCGAATTGGGACAGATACGCAGTATTTT.

This clone was seen a few times. V usage is TRBV7-9 and J usage is TRBJ1-1; a possible D gene is TRBD1 (6 bases). Germline CDR1 SEHNR, CDR2 FQNEAQ (reference sequence). Deletions cut 5 bases from V and 4 bases from J, with 14 bases between. There are 14 residues in the CDR3. CDR3: CASSPQGPGTEAFF. As DNA, the CDR3 is TGTGCCAGCAGCCCCCAGGGGCCGGGCACTGAAGCTTTCTTT.

This clone occurred once. The CDR3 region is CAQPWQAPYSNQPQHF. The CDR3 DNA is TGTGCCCAGCCATGGCAGGCGCCTTATAGCAATCAGCCCCAGCATTTT. The J gene is TRBJ1-5, the V gene TRBV30; no reliable D call. The germline gives CDR1 GTSNPN, CDR2 SVGIG (reference sequence). The V and J ends lost 8 bases and 0 bases respectively, with 20 bases between them. CDR3 length: 16 amino acids.

The rearrangement links TRBV5-1 to TRBJ1-2, with D possibly TRBD1 on 6 matching bases. CDR1 is SGHRS, CDR2 YFSETQ, per germline. The CDR3 length is 15 residues. Trimming took off 4 bases at V and 4 bases at J, with 17 bases between the two ends. Here the CDR3 reads CASSRDGGRPYGYTF. DNA of the CDR3: TGCGCCAGCAGCCGGGACGGGGGGCGCCCCTATGGCTACACCTTC.

The chain employs TRBV10-3 and TRBJ1-2; D remains unclear. The length of the CDR3 is 11 residues. Germline CDR1 is ENHRY and CDR2 is SYGVKD. Deletions cut 11 bases from V and 10 bases from J, with 17 bases between. The CDR3 nucleotides are TGTGCCCTCCGGATCGGAGATTTCTACACCTTC. This codes for CALRIGDFYTF.

This clone has a handful of counts. The gene calls are TRBV6-1 and TRBJ2-7; no firm D call. V lost 2 bases and J lost 4, with 6 bases in between. There are 12 residues in the CDR3. Germline V gives CDR1 MNHNS, CDR2 SASEGT. This CDR3 reads CASSELGYEQYF. In DNA, the CDR3 is TGTGCCAGCAGTGAACTCGGGTACGAGCAGTACTTC.

The chain combines TRBV7-3 with TRBJ2-5, with 8 nucleotides matching TRBD1. The CDR3 spans 12 residues. Germline V gene sequence: CDR1 SGHTA, CDR2 FQGTGA. The V and J ends lost 5 bases and 6 bases, in that order; junction bases with no gene match: 2. In DNA, the CDR3 is TGTGCCAGCAGCCCAGGGGGCCAGACCCAGTACTTC. It is translated as CASSPGGQTQYF.

The V and J genes are TRBV5-1 and TRBJ1-5, with D possibly TRBD1 on 5 matching bases. The V and J ends lost 5 bases and 1 base respectively, with 13 bases between them. This CDR3 contains 15 residues. The germline V gene encodes CDR1 SGHRS and CDR2 YFSETQ. Written as DNA, the CDR3 is TGCGCCAGCAGAGCGGGGAGGGGAAGCAATCAGCCCCAGCATTTT. It yields the protein CASRAGRGSNQPQHF.

This sequence joins TRBV2 and TRBJ2-3; 10 bases are a match to TRBD2. The ends lost 8 bases at V and 5 bases at J; junction bases unmatched: 10. Looked up from germline, CDR1 is SNHLY and CDR2 is FYNNEI. The CDR3 has 15 residues. CDR3 protein: CASSLAGVWGDTQYF. The CDR3 DNA reads TGTGCCAGCTCCCTAGCGGGGGTATGGGGAGATACGCAGTATTTT.

The rearrangement joins TRBV10-3 to TRBJ1-6; D gene uncertain. Germline loops: CDR1 ENHRY, CDR2 SYGVKD. This CDR3 comprises 15 residues. Trimming took off 4 bases at V and 5 bases at J, with 12 bases between the two ends. The CDR3 reads CAISADLGHNSPLHF. In DNA, the CDR3 is TGTGCCATCAGTGCCGACCTTGGGCATAATTCACCCCTCCACTTT.